The 25 T cell receptor beta chains given below trace back to one sample, sequenced in a study of cytomegalovirus exposure and HLA in healthy donors listed by TCRdb under 2017. Libraries were constructed by the immunoSEQ multiplex PCR assay. Imported from immuneACCESS, the table was reduced by TCRdb to in-frame sequences with V and J called. These copies leave out some clones; in studies compared against another copy, an unresolved V gene accounts for under half, and the cause of the remainder is not known. This sample holds 250,000 to 350,000 clones; about 85% were observed only once. The ten largest clones represent about 1.2% of the sample. Source material: PBMCs. The receptors here all came from a woman under 40 in good health and CMV-seropositive.

The rearrangement links TRBV5-1 to TRBJ2-7; D possibly matches TRBD1 or TRBD2 (5 bases each). This CDR3 is 14 amino acids long. V dropped 0 bases and J dropped 3 bases, with 10 bases sitting between them. CDR1 SGHRS and CDR2 YFSETQ come from the germline V gene. In DNA form, the CDR3 reads TGCGCCAGCAGCTTGGGAGGGACCCTCTACGAGCAGTACTTC. It yields the protein CASSLGGTLYEQYF.

This chain joins TRBV5-1 and TRBJ2-2, with a possible D match to TRBD1 (5 bases). In germline, CDR1 is SGHRS, CDR2 YFSETQ. The CDR3 spans 13 residues. V was pared by 3 bases and J by 6 bases, with 9 bases between. The CDR3 loop is CASSSGLAGELFF. Here the CDR3 DNA reads TGCGCCAGCAGCTCAGGGCTGGCCGGGGAGCTGTTTTTT. Variable domain in full (rest from reference TRBV5-1 and TRBJ2-2): KAGVTQTPRYLIKTRGQQVTLSCSPISGHRSVSWYQQTPGQGLQFLFEYFSETQRNKGNFPGRFSGRQFSNSRSEMNVSTLELGDSALYLCASSSGLAGELFFGEGSRLTVL.

The chain recombines TRBV28 with TRBJ1-2, with 8 bases that match TRBD1. Germline V CDR1 and CDR2: MDHEN, SYDVKM. The CDR3 totals 16 residues. With 8 bases clipped from V and 6 bases from J, the junction kept 17 bases outside the gene matches. CDR3 region: CASRRRGGQGADGYTF. CDR3 DNA: TGTGCCAGCCGACGCCGCGGCGGTCAGGGGGCGGATGGCTACACCTTC.

The V and J genes are TRBV6-4 and TRBJ2-1; 8 bases are a match to TRBD2. The CDR3 runs 14 residues. With 2 bases clipped from V and 10 bases from J, the junction kept 7 bases outside the gene matches. Germline assignment: CDR1 MRHNA and CDR2 SNTAGT. CDR3 in amino acids: CASSDPGAGAEQFF. Here the CDR3 DNA reads TGTGCCAGCAGTGACCCCGGAGCGGGAGCGGAGCAGTTCTTC.

The J gene is TRBJ1-2, the V gene TRBV6-1; D is unresolved. The length of the CDR3 is 12 residues. Germline loops: CDR1 MNHNS, CDR2 SASEGT. Trimming removed 5 bases from V and 8 bases from J, with 12 bases in between. The CDR3 region is CASSLIQVGYTF. The CDR3 nucleotides are TGTGCCAGCAGTCTGATTCAGGTCGGCTACACCTTC.

CDR3 protein: CASTPSGTSFETQYF. The CDR3 DNA reads TGTGCCAGCACCCCTAGCGGGACTAGCTTCGAGACCCAGTACTTC. V and J are TRBV2 and TRBJ2-5, with 9 bases lining up with TRBD2. CDR3 length equals 15 residues. V was clipped by 7 bases and J by 5 bases; unmatched bases: 11. Per the germline V gene, CDR1 is SNHLY and CDR2 is FYNNEI.

This clone was observed a single time. The rearrangement links TRBV27 to TRBJ1-6, with D unclear. The CDR3 totals 14 residues. Trimming stripped 3 bases from V and 8 bases from J, with 11 bases between. Germline V lookup: CDR1 MNHEY, CDR2 SMNVEV (reference sequence). This CDR3 reads CASSFSGMYSPLHF. The CDR3 region has the DNA TGTGCCAGCAGTTTCTCCGGGATGTATTCACCCCTCCACTTT.

This clone was seen once. The chain employs TRBV5-1 and TRBJ2-1; D is undetermined. Germline assignment: CDR1 SGHRS and CDR2 YFSETQ. The CDR3 spans 16 residues. V was cut by 0 bases and J by 0 bases, with 10 bases left in between. CDR3: CASSLDSISSYNEQFF. The CDR3 nucleotides are TGCGCCAGCAGCTTGGACTCTATTAGCTCCTACAATGAGCAGTTCTTC. Filled out from reference TRBV5-1 and TRBJ2-1, the complete variable domain reads KAGVTQTPRYLIKTRGQQVTLSCSPISGHRSVSWYQQTPGQGLQFLFEYFSETQRNKGNFPGRFSGRQFSNSRSEMNVSTLELGDSALYLCASSLDSISSYNEQFFGPGTRLTVL.

This chain connects TRBV29-1 to TRBJ1-2, with D perhaps matching TRBD1 (5 bases). V dropped 8 bases and J dropped 6 bases, with 13 bases sitting between them. Germline CDR1 is SQVTM and CDR2 is ANQGSEA. CDR3 length: 11 residues. The DNA of the CDR3 is TGCAGCACCGGGACCGTGGATGGCTACACCTTC. Protein sequence: CSTGTVDGYTF.

The V call is TRBV9, the J call TRBJ2-2; D gene ambiguous. The CDR3 extends over 13 amino acids. V was clipped by 3 bases and J by 4 bases, with 7 bases between them. Looked up from germline, CDR1 is SGDLS and CDR2 is YYNGEE. The DNA of the CDR3 is TGTGCCAGCAGCGATACGGGCACCGGGGAGCTGTTTTTT. Protein: CASSDTGTGELFF.

As to this clone: This CDR3 is also generated by other DNA sequences in the sample. The chain has TRBV27 and TRBJ2-3; 11 positions agree with TRBD2. V dropped 6 bases and J dropped 5; count of bases not matched to a gene: 4. CDR1 MNHEY and CDR2 SMNVEV come from the germline V gene (reference sequence). The CDR3 loop spans 14 amino acids. The CDR3 DNA sequence: TGTGCCAGCAGCCTAGCGGGGGGACTAGATACGCAGTATTTT. Translated: CASSLAGGLDTQYF.

The rearrangement uses TRBV6-4 and TRBJ2-2; the match to TRBD2 covers 14 bases. The junction had 9 bases not matched to a gene; V was cut back by 5 bases and J by 4 bases. Germline lookup yields CDR1 MRHNA and CDR2 SNTAGT. There are 18 residues in the CDR3. The CDR3 spells CASSTRGLAGGPTGELFF. The CDR3 DNA follows: TGTGCCAGCAGTACCAGAGGACTAGCGGGAGGCCCCACCGGGGAGCTGTTTTTT.

The CDR3 nucleotides read TGTGCCAGCAGTTCTGGGCGGCCGACCGGAGGGCCCCAGCATTTT. Encoded protein: CASSSGRPTGGPQHF. The chain combines TRBV7-8 with TRBJ1-5; D is ambiguous. The CDR3 totals 15 residues. Per germline, CDR1 SGHVS and CDR2 FQNEAQ. V lost 6 bases and J lost 9, with 21 bases in between.

This rearrangement joins TRBV7-8 to TRBJ2-7; TRBD1 matches at 8 bases. Germline trimming cut 4 bases from V and 1 base from J; bases unmatched to any gene: 6. In germline, CDR1 is SGHVS, CDR2 FQNEAQ. This CDR3 region has 15 residues. The CDR3 DNA is TGTGCCAGCAGCTCTACCGGACAGGGATCCTACGAGCAGTACTTC. Its translation: CASSSTGQGSYEQYF.

V is TRBV7-8 and J is TRBJ2-1; TRBD2 is a possible D gene (5 bases). Deletions cut 3 bases from V and 5 bases from J, with 8 bases between. There are 13 residues in the CDR3. CDR1 SGHVS and CDR2 FQNEAQ come from the germline V gene. This chain's CDR3 is CASSFRGNNEQFF. The CDR3 DNA follows: TGTGCCAGCAGCTTCCGGGGAAACAATGAGCAGTTCTTC.

The gene calls are TRBV18 and TRBJ2-1, with 8 positions matching TRBD2. V trimming: 2 bases; J trimming: 6 bases; junction bases outside the gene matches: 6. Germline values: CDR1 KGHSH, CDR2 LQKENI. The CDR3 is 15 amino acids. The CDR3 region has the DNA TGTGCCAGCTCACCAGTAGACGGGAGGGCCAATGAGCAGTTCTTC. Translating it yields CASSPVDGRANEQFF.

This clone has ten or more counts. V is TRBV7-2 and J is TRBJ2-3, with 9 bases aligning to TRBD2. Losses at the gene ends were 3 bases for V and 6 bases for J; bases not matched to a gene: 7. CDR3 length equals 15 residues. In germline, CDR1 is SGHTA, CDR2 FQGNSA. CDR3 coding DNA: TGTGCCAGCAGCTTGACGCTAGCGGGGTATGATACGCAGTATTTT. Translated, it gives CASSLTLAGYDTQYF. The variable domain in full, with the rest retrieved from reference TRBV7-2 and TRBJ2-3, is GAGVSQSPSNKVTEKGKDVELRCDPISGHTALYWYRQSLGQGLEFLIYFQGNSAPDKSGLPSDRFSAERTGGSVSTLTIQRTQQEDSAVYLCASSLTLAGYDTQYFGPGTRLTVL.

The chain links TRBV29-1 to TRBJ1-5; tentative D call: TRBD1 (5 bases). The germline V and J ends were trimmed by 6 bases and 4 bases, with 13 bases remaining between them. This CDR3 comprises 13 residues. Germline V gene sequence: CDR1 SQVTM, CDR2 ANQGSEA. CDR3: CSVRGTENQPQHF. The CDR3 DNA follows: TGCAGCGTCCGAGGGACGGAGAATCAGCCCCAGCATTTT.

The CDR3 coding sequence is TGTGCCAGCAGTCGTCAGGGGAACACTGAAGCTTTCTTT. It encodes CASSRQGNTEAFF. The chain links TRBV7-6 to TRBJ1-1, with D possibly being TRBD1 (5 bases). Trimming removed 6 bases from V and 1 base from J, with 9 bases in between. The germline CDR1 and CDR2 sequences are SGHVS and FNYEAQ. The CDR3 sequence is 13 residues long.

The chain recombines TRBV4-1 with TRBJ2-3; D gene ambiguous. Germline V gene lookup returns CDR1 MGHRA and CDR2 YSYEKL. Deletions cut 0 bases from V and 6 bases from J, with 13 bases between. The CDR3 sequence is 15 residues long. CDR3 nucleotide sequence: TGCGCCAGCAGCCAAGAAATCGGAAGGTCGGATACGCAGTATTTT. This translates into CASSQEIGRSDTQYF.

In its sample, this clone was seen once. This chain uses TRBV18 with TRBJ1-1, with D maybe TRBD1 (5 bases). The germline V gene has CDR1 KGHSH and CDR2 LQKENI. The CDR3 is 13 amino acids. Trimming cost V 0 bases and J 5 bases, with 7 bases left between them. CDR3: CASSPPQGTEAFF. CDR3 coding DNA: TGTGCCAGCTCACCACCGCAGGGAACTGAAGCTTTCTTT.

The chain links TRBV7-6 to TRBJ1-5, with unresolved D. The CDR3 loop spans 15 amino acids. The germline V gene has CDR1 SGHVS and CDR2 FNYEAQ. V was shortened by 1 base and J by 4 bases, with 11 bases between the two germline ends. The CDR3 is CASSLGAARNQPQHF. The CDR3 coding sequence is TGTGCCAGCAGCTTAGGTGCGGCCCGGAATCAGCCCCAGCATTTT. Filled out from reference TRBV7-6 and TRBJ1-5, the complete variable domain reads GAGVSQSPRYKVTKRGQDVALRCDPISGHVSLYWYRQALGQGPEFLTYFNYEAQQDKSGLPNDRFSAERPEGSISTLTIQRTEQRDSAMYRCASSLGAARNQPQHFGDGTRLSIL.

The rearrangement uses TRBV7-6 and TRBJ2-1, with 8 positions matching TRBD2. CDR3 length: 19 residues. The V segment lost 2 bases and the J segment 4 bases; nucleotides outside the gene matches: 16. Germline V gives CDR1 SGHVS, CDR2 FNYEAQ. The DNA of the CDR3 is TGTGCCAGCAGCTTACGGCCACTAGAAGTAGCGGGAAAATACAATGAGCAGTTCTTC. Translated: CASSLRPLEVAGKYNEQFF.

This clone was picked up a small number of times. This chain links TRBV7-7 with TRBJ2-7, with 10 bases that match TRBD1. The V gene's germline CDR1 is SSHAT and CDR2 FNYEAQ (reference sequence). V shed 5 bases and J 6 bases; nucleotides not matched to a gene: 4. This CDR3 is 13 amino acids long. CDR3: CASSTGQGFEQYF. The CDR3, as DNA: TGTGCCAGCAGCACGGGACAGGGGTTCGAGCAGTACTTC.

J is TRBJ2-2 and V is TRBV7-2; possibly TRBD1 for D (6 bases). The CDR3 extends over 14 amino acids. V lost 4 bases, J lost 4 bases, and 10 bases lay in between. The germline gives CDR1 SGHTA, CDR2 FQGNSA. The CDR3 loop is CASSWGQTTGELFF. The CDR3 DNA is TGTGCCAGCAGCTGGGGACAAACCACCGGGGAGCTGTTTTTT.